This TCR beta chain comes out of a study of blood T cell repertoires in COVID-19. Turning to the study itself: Sample material is recorded as cDNA or gDNA derived from T cells, B-cell-depleted T cells, or PBMCs.

Authors' methods: The assay estimated nucleated cells by amplifying reference gene primers. Only in-frame clones appear in the TCRdb table, and some are missing; sequencing was by immunoSEQ multiplex PCR. V and J calls and clone size are copied from that table; D and trimming were computed from the DNA. The sample has about 170,000 clones; over 80% are singletons. V was clipped by 7 bases and J by 7 bases; unmatched bases: 5. Germline V gene lookup returns CDR1 LNHDA and CDR2 SQIVND (reference sequence). The CDR3 loop spans 13 amino acids. The chain couples TRBV19 to TRBJ2-4; 9 bases are shared with TRBD2. Sequenced material: peripheral blood. The source of this sequence is a woman in her 70s with acute or convalescent COVID-19. This CDR3 is CASTGGRVNIQYF. CDR3 DNA sequence: TGTGCCAGTACGGGCGGGAGGGTGAACATTCAGTACTTC.